These 19 T cell receptor beta chains share one sample of origin, sequenced in a study of response to subunit inactivated influenza vaccine. TCRdb itself ran the RT-PCR reads through MiXCR, one entry per CDR3 protein. The table lists approximately 730,000 distinct CDR3 sequences, about 14% of them singletons, with 5.5% to 7% in the top ten. The specimen was PBMCs from blood, collected around 14 days before vaccination. The source is a man in his fifties who received an inactivated influenza vaccine.

This clonotype occurred many times. The chain carries TRBV10-3 and TRBJ2-2; no definite D call. Germline CDR1 is ENHRY and CDR2 is SYGVKD. The CDR3 covers 14 residues. Trimming stripped 4 bases from V and 4 bases from J, with 10 bases between. The CDR3 DNA is TGTGCCATCAGTGGCAAGGGTGGCACCGGGGAGCTGTTTTTT. Translated: CAISGKGGTGELFF.

In DNA form, the CDR3 reads TGTGCCAGCAGTGCGGGACAGCAAGGGGAGACCCAGTACTTC. This encodes CASSAGQQGETQYF. The chain links TRBV6-2 or TRBV6-3 to TRBJ2-5; tentatively, D is TRBD1 (7 bases). V was shortened by 5 bases and J by 5 bases, with 15 bases between the two germline ends. There are 14 residues in the CDR3. Germline V lookup: CDR1 MNHEY, CDR2 SVGEGT.

This clonotype has just a few counts. J is TRBJ2-7 and V is TRBV19; 9 bases are a match to TRBD1. Germline CDR1 reads LNHDA; CDR2 reads SQIVND (reference sequence). The CDR3 totals 17 residues. Germline trimming cut 6 bases from V and 2 bases from J; bases unmatched to any gene: 14. CDR3 coding DNA: TGTGCCAGTAGCGCTACTTCGCACAGGGGGCTAGCCTACGAGCAGTACTTC. Translating gives CASSATSHRGLAYEQYF.

The J gene is TRBJ2-5, the V gene TRBV12-3 or TRBV12-4; possibly TRBD2 for D (6 bases). The CDR3 runs to 14 residues. Trimming left V 7 bases short and J 0 bases short, with 12 bases between. The CDR3 DNA reads as TGTGCCAGCACCCCGAGCGGGTACCAAGAGACCCAGTACTTC. Its protein product is CASTPSGYQETQYF.

This clonotype has just a few counts. V is TRBV11-2 and J is TRBJ1-1; D is ambiguous. The CDR3 consists of 16 residues. Deletions cut 0 bases from V and 3 bases from J, with 14 bases between. From germline, CDR1 is SGHAT and CDR2 FQNNGV. The chain's CDR3 is CASSLDRFYQDTEAFF. Here the CDR3 DNA reads TGTGCCAGCAGCTTAGATCGTTTTTACCAAGACACTGAAGCTTTCTTT.

This rearrangement joins TRBV6-1 to TRBJ2-7; D is unclear. V gave up 8 bases and J gave up 2 bases, with 13 bases separating them. The CDR3 covers 13 residues. Germline V gene data show CDR1 as MNHNS and CDR2 as SASEGT. The DNA for the CDR3 is TGTGCCAGCGCCCACGAGGCCACCTACGAGCAGTACTTC. This codes for CASAHEATYEQYF.

This clonotype was counted only a few times. The V call is TRBV11-2, the J call TRBJ2-7; D gene ambiguous. There are 15 residues in the CDR3. V lost 1 base, J lost 1 base, and 11 bases lay in between. Germline loops: CDR1 SGHAT, CDR2 FQNNGV. The DNA for the CDR3 is TGTGCCAGCAGCTTAGGGGCAGCATATTCCTACGAGCAGTACTTC. Encoded protein: CASSLGAAYSYEQYF.

The V and J genes are TRBV20-1 and TRBJ2-4; D is unresolved. The CDR3 contains 15 residues. V lost 0 bases to trimming and J lost 5 bases, with 14 bases between them. Germline V gene data show CDR1 as DFQATT and CDR2 as SNEGSKA (reference sequence). In DNA form, the CDR3 reads TGCAGTGCTAGAGATCCGGTTCGGCCAGAAAACATTCAGTACTTC. It codes for CSARDPVRPENIQYF.

This clonotype was observed at least ten times. The CDR3 is CASSRSGTIPSYEQYF. The CDR3 DNA is TGTGCCAGTAGTAGATCCGGGACAATACCTTCGTACGAGCAGTACTTC. This sequence joins TRBV19 and TRBJ2-7; perhaps TRBD1 as D (6 bases). This CDR3 has 16 amino acids. Between the trimmed V and J ends, which lost 4 bases and 4 bases, there was a span of 20 bases. Germline values: CDR1 LNHDA, CDR2 SQIVND (reference sequence).

The V call is TRBV30, the J call TRBJ2-1; tentative D call: TRBD2 (6 bases). This CDR3 is 13 amino acids long. Trimming took 0 bases from V and 7 from J, leaving 10 bases between them. CDR1 and CDR2 (germline): GTSNPN, SVGIG (reference sequence). The DNA of the CDR3 is TGTGCCTGGAGTGTAGACCTAGCGAATGAGCAGTTCTTC. Its translation: CAWSVDLANEQFF.

The chain is built from TRBV4-2 and TRBJ2-7; no clear D gene. The V end lost 0 bases, the J end lost 6 bases, and 9 bases lay between the germline ends. The CDR3 extends over 13 amino acids. CDR1 LGHNA and CDR2 YNFKEQ come from the germline V gene. CDR3 coding DNA: TGTGCCAGCAGCCAAGAGTTACGAGGCGAGCAGTACTTC. It yields the protein CASSQELRGEQYF.

The sample holds many counts of this clonotype. V is TRBV20-1 and J is TRBJ2-1; no definite D call. With 3 bases removed from V and 9 bases from J, the gap between germline ends came to 12 bases. CDR3 length: 12 residues. Germline CDR1 and CDR2: DFQATT and SNEGSKA (reference sequence). The CDR3 bases are TGCAGTGCTAGCTCATATCGGGCTGAGCAGTTCTTC. The encoded protein is CSASSYRAEQFF.

This chain links TRBV9 with TRBJ1-6; D remains ambiguous. Trimming shortened V by 0 bases and J by 9 bases, and 13 bases separated the two germline ends. This CDR3 has 15 residues. Germline assignment: CDR1 SGDLS and CDR2 YYNGEE. The CDR3 here is CASSVEGGLVSPLHF. CDR3 sequence (DNA): TGTGCCAGCAGCGTAGAAGGCGGACTAGTTTCACCCCTCCACTTT.

This rearrangement joins TRBV5-1 to TRBJ2-7, with 10 bases that match TRBD2. CDR1 SGHRS and CDR2 YFSETQ come from the germline V gene. This CDR3 contains 15 residues. V shed 0 bases and J 5 bases; nucleotides not matched to a gene: 5. CDR3 loop: CASSLEFLAGDEQYF. CDR3 in DNA: TGCGCCAGCAGCTTGGAGTTTCTAGCGGGGGACGAGCAGTACTTC.

This clonotype was seen many times. The chain is built from TRBV10-3 and TRBJ2-1, with 14 bases aligning to TRBD2. V shed 6 bases, J shed 4 bases, and the junction held 8 bases outside the gene matches. The CDR3 loop spans 17 amino acids. Germline V gene sequence: CDR1 ENHRY, CDR2 SYGVKD. Written as DNA, the CDR3 is TGTGCCATCAGACCCGGACTAGCGGGGGGCTCTTACAATGAGCAGTTCTTC. The encoded protein is CAIRPGLAGGSYNEQFF.

V usage is TRBV9 and J usage is TRBJ2-3, with TRBD2 identical over 14 bases. The CDR3 is 17 residues long. Germline-derived CDR1 and CDR2 are SGDLS and YYNGEE. Trimming cost V 2 bases and J 3 bases; bases outside gene matches: 5. The chain's CDR3 is CASSVGTSGSMTDTQYF. The CDR3 DNA follows: TGTGCCAGCAGCGTCGGGACTAGCGGGAGTATGACAGATACGCAGTATTTT.

The CDR3 DNA sequence: TGCGCCAGCAGTGACCACGGTAGCACAGATACGCAGTATTTT. It is translated as CASSDHGSTDTQYF. The chain has TRBV10-1 and TRBJ2-3; no reliable D call. CDR1 and CDR2 (germline): WNHNN, SYGVQD (reference sequence). This CDR3 spans 14 amino acids. Trimming left V 3 bases short and J 0 bases short, with 7 bases between.

This clonotype showed up just a few times. The J gene is TRBJ1-2, the V gene TRBV20-1; D is uncertain. CDR1 DFQATT and CDR2 SNEGSKA come from the germline V gene (reference sequence). The CDR3 has 13 residues. V was pared by 8 bases and J by 3 bases, with 16 bases between. CDR3 region: CSTSNMLDYGYTF. For the CDR3, the DNA is TGCAGTACCTCTAACATGCTCGACTATGGCTACACCTTC.

This chain connects TRBV28 to TRBJ2-1; 8 bases fit TRBD2. This CDR3 region has 14 residues. The germline gives CDR1 MDHEN, CDR2 SYDVKM. V lost 2 bases to trimming and J lost 8 bases; unmatched junction nucleotides: 5. The CDR3, as DNA: TGTGCCAGCAGTTTAAGCGGGAGTTTTGATGAGCAGTTCTTC. Translated, it gives CASSLSGSFDEQFF.